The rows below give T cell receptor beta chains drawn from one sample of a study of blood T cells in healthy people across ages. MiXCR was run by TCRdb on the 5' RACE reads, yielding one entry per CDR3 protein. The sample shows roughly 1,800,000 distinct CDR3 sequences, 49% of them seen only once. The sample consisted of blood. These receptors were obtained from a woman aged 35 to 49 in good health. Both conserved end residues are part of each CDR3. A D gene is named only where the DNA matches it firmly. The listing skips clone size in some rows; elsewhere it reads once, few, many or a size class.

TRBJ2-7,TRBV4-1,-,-,CASSQGRTDEQYF,TGCGCCAGCAGCCAGGGGCGGACCGACGAGCAGTACTTC
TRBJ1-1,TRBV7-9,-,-,CASSLARGSRTEAFF,TGTGCCAGCAGCTTAGCACGTGGCAGCCGCACTGAAGCTTTCTTT
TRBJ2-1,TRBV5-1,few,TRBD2,CASSLYASGLAYNEQFF,TGCGCCAGCAGCTTGTACGCTAGCGGGCTTGCCTACAATGAGCAGTTCTTC
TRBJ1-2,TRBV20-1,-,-,CSASPGGTSYGYTF,TGCAGTGCTTCCCCTGGGGGGACAAGCTATGGCTACACCTTC
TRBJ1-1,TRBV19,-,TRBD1,CASSTTGVNTEAFF,TGTGCCAGTAGTACAACAGGGGTGAACACTGAAGCTTTCTTT
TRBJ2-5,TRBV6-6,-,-,CASSHARQSQETQYF,TGTGCCAGCAGTCACGCACGACAGAGTCAAGAGACCCAGTACTTC
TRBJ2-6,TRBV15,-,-,CATGRRPGANVLTF,TGTGCCACAGGCAGGCGCCCTGGGGCCAACGTCCTGACTTTC
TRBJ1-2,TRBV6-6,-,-,CASREPRGYGYTF,TGTGCCAGCAGAGAACCCCGAGGGTATGGCTACACCTTC
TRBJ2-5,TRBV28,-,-,CASSFPGRQGETQYF,TGTGCCAGCAGTTTCCCGGGGAGGCAGGGGGAGACCCAGTACTTC
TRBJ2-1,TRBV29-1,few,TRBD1,CSVGGTGVSDEQFF,TGCAGCGTTGGGGGGACAGGGGTTTCCGATGAGCAGTTCTTC
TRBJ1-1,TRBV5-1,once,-,CVSSLEDMVMNTEAFF,TGCGTCAGCAGCCTAGAGGACATGGTTATGAACACTGAAGCTTTCTTT
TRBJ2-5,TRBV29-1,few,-,CSVVGGAAAETQYF,TGCAGCGTTGTCGGGGGCGCAGCGGCTGAGACCCAGTACTTC
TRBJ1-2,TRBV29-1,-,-,CSGYTLQGYGYTF,TGCAGCGGTTATACGTTACAGGGTTATGGCTACACCTTC
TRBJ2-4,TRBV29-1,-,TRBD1,CSVEEGSPGQGAKTIQYF,TGCAGCGTTGAAGAAGGCAGTCCGGGACAGGGGGCCAAAACCATTCAGTACTTC
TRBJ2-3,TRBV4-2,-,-,CAGSQPGQGLDTQYF,TGTGCCGGCAGCCAGCCGGGGCAGGGACTAGATACGCAGTATTTT
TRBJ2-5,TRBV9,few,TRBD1,CASSSTGAKKETQYF,TGTGCCAGCAGTTCGACAGGGGCTAAGAAAGAGACCCAGTACTTC
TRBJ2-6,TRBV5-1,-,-,CASSLGDSFGANVLTF,TGCGCCAGCAGCTTGGGTGACAGTTTCGGGGCCAACGTCCTGACTTTC
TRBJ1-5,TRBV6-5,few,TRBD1,CASKQGQGNQPQHF,TGTGCCAGCAAACAAGGACAGGGAAATCAGCCCCAGCATTTT
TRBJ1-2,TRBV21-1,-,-,CASSTYKGTGHGYTF,TGTGCCAGCAGCACCTATAAGGGGACAGGGCATGGCTACACCTTC
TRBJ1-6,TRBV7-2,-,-,CASSFESQDVNSPLHF,TGTGCCAGCAGCTTCGAATCGCAGGACGTGAATTCACCCCTCCACTTT
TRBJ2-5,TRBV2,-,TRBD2,CASRIWGGLETQYF,TGTGCCAGCAGAATCTGGGGGGGATTAGAGACCCAGTACTTC
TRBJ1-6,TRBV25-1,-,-,CASSAPGEPLHF,TGTGCCAGCAGTGCCCCCGGGGAACCCCTCCACTTT
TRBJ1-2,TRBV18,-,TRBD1,CASFPDRVVGYTF,TGTGCCAGCTTCCCGGACAGGGTAGTTGGCTACACCTTC
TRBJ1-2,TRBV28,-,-,CASSTPSLRGPDYGYTF,TGTGCCAGCAGCACCCCCAGCCTCAGGGGTCCAGACTATGGCTACACCTTC
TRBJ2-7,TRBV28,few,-,CASSLPRQGLSYEQYF,TGTGCCAGCAGTTTACCTCGTCAGGGCCTCTCCTACGAGCAGTACTTC
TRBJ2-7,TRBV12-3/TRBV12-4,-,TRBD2,CASSNGAGGQEQYF,TGTGCCAGCAGTAATGGGGCGGGGGGGCAGGAGCAGTACTTC
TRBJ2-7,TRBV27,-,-,CASRKDSSYEQYF,TGTGCCAGCAGGAAGGACAGCTCCTACGAGCAGTACTTC
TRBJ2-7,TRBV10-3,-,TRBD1,CAISEGGQGPYEQYF,TGTGCCATCAGTGAGGGGGGACAGGGGCCCTACGAGCAGTACTTC
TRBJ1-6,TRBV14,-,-,CASSQDLLRVGSPLHF,TGTGCCAGCAGCCAAGATCTTCTCAGGGTGGGATCACCCCTCCACTTT
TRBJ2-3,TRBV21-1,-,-,CASSKAPKGRPTDTQYF,TGTGCCAGCAGCAAAGCGCCAAAGGGACGCCCCACAGATACGCAGTATTTT
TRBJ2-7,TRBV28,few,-,CASSTDTSYEQYF,TGTGCCAGCTCCACGGACACTTCCTACGAGCAGTACTTC
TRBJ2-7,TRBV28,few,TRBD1,CASKQGSSYEQYF,TGTGCCAGCAAACAGGGGAGCTCCTACGAGCAGTACTTC
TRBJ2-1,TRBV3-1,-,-,CASSQGLAGEAQFF,TGTGCCAGCAGCCAAGGCCTAGCCGGAGAGGCCCAGTTCTTC
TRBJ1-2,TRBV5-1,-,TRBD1,CASRAEGTAGFYGYTF,TGCGCCAGCAGGGCGGAGGGGACAGCCGGATTCTATGGCTACACCTTC
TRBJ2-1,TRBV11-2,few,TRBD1,CAIQGDRGYNEQFF,TGTGCCATCCAGGGGGACAGGGGCTACAATGAGCAGTTCTTC
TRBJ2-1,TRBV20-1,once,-,CSAFLTPLAQFF,TGCAGTGCCTTTTTAACGCCATTGGCGCAGTTCTTC
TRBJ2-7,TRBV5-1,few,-,CASSPPRQTYEQYF,TGCGCCAGCAGCCCCCCGAGGCAGACCTACGAGCAGTACTTC
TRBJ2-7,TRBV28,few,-,CASSLEGKEPYEQYF,TGTGCCAGCAGTTTAGAGGGGAAAGAGCCCTACGAGCAGTACTTC
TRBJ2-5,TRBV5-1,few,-,CASSLDGYQETQYF,TGCGCCAGCAGCTTGGATGGGTACCAAGAGACCCAGTACTTC
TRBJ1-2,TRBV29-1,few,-,CSVEQGFAGYTF,TGCAGCGTTGAACAGGGGTTCGCTGGCTACACCTTC
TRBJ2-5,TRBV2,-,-,CASGLFFGQETQYF,TGTGCCAGCGGCCTATTCTTTGGCCAAGAGACCCAGTACTTC
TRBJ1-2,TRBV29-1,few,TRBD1,CSVEEDRDGYTF,TGCAGCGTTGAAGAGGACAGGGATGGCTACACCTTC
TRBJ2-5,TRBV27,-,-,CASSLRGAKTQYF,TGTGCCAGCAGTTTACGGGGGGCAAAGACCCAGTACTTC
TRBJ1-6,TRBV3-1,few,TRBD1,CASSLPGQGISPLHF,TGTGCCAGCAGCCTCCCGGGACAGGGTATTTCACCCCTCCACTTT
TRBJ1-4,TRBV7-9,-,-,CASSLVQRGEKLFF,TGTGCCAGCAGCTTAGTACAGAGGGGTGAAAAACTGTTTTTT
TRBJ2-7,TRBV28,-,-,CASSESTVPPYEQYF,TGTGCCAGCAGCGAATCGACAGTTCCACCCTACGAGCAGTACTTC
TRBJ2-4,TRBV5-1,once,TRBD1,CASSLVGTGGALAKNIQYF,TGCGCCAGCAGCTTGGTAGGGACAGGGGGAGCACTAGCCAAAAACATTCAGTACTTC
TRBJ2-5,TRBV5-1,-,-,CASSLILQGQETQYF,TGCGCCAGCAGCTTGATACTGCAGGGACAAGAGACCCAGTACTTC
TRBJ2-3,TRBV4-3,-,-,CAGSQATDTQYF,TGCGCCGGCAGCCAAGCAACAGATACGCAGTATTTT
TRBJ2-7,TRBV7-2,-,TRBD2,CASGLPGGTYEQYF,TGTGCCAGCGGCCTACCGGGGGGGACATACGAGCAGTACTTC
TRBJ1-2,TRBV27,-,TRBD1,CATRSSGGQGAGYTF,TGTGCCACCAGAAGCAGTGGAGGACAGGGGGCTGGCTACACCTTC
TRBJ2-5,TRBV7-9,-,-,CASSLDKGTQYF,TGTGCCAGCAGCTTAGATAAGGGGACCCAGTACTTC
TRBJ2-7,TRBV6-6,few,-,CASSYSRQYEQYF,TGTGCCAGCAGTTACTCGAGGCAGTACGAGCAGTACTTC
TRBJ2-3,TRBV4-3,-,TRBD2,CASSQEFVLAAGTDTQYF,TGCGCCAGCAGCCAAGAGTTCGTCCTAGCGGCGGGCACAGATACGCAGTATTTT
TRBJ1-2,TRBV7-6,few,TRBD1,CASSAGTGPMVGYTF,TGTGCCAGCAGCGCGGGGACAGGGCCTATGGTTGGCTACACCTTC
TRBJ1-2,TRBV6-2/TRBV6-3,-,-,CASSYSSPRGANYGYTF,TGTGCCAGCAGTTACTCGAGTCCCAGGGGAGCTAACTATGGCTACACCTTC
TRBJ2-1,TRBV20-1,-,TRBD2,CSEPAGGAEQFF,TGCAGTGAGCCAGCGGGGGGAGCCGAGCAGTTCTTC
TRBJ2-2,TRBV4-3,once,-,CASSQAWTAVNTGELFF,TGCGCCAGCAGCCAAGCGTGGACAGCGGTTAACACCGGGGAGCTGTTTTTT
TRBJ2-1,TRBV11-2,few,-,CASSLNSRNEQFF,TGTGCCAGCAGCTTAAACTCGAGGAATGAGCAGTTCTTC